This T cell receptor (beta chain) appears in the sequencing data of a study of T cell clonotyping in hematopoietic cell transplantation. The V gene lost 0 bases and the J gene lost 3 bases, with 5 bases spanning the gap. Germline assignment: CDR1 SGHAT and CDR2 FQNNGV. The CDR3 consists of 13 residues. TCRdb's copy holds only in-frame clones and misses some; the assay was immunoSEQ multiplex PCR. The sample yields about 7,400 clones, more than 70% seen once. The time point denotes: recipient sample about 28 days before transplant, after cytoreduction. The chain employs TRBV11-2 and TRBJ1-1; no definite D call. This clonotype was sampled from a man in his sixties with acute myeloid leukemia. Some clones in this sample may be carry-over from other donors' samples. Specimen: peripheral blood mononuclear cells, collected before stem cell transplant. Written as DNA, the CDR3 is TGTGCCAGCAGCTTAGATCTGGACACTGAAGCTTTCTTT. Residues: CASSLDLDTEAFF.